The present TCR beta chain was sequenced within a study of T cell changes during pregnancy in multiple sclerosis. This clone was detected only a few times. The table came from immunoSEQ multiplex PCR; TCRdb's copy has only in-frame clones and leaves some out. The sample comprises 98,000 or so clones, 90% to 95% of which are singletons, and less than 1% rests with the top ten. Germline V gene lookup returns CDR1 SNHLY and CDR2 FYNNEI. The CDR3 contains 13 residues. The ends were cut back, 6 bases at V and 2 bases at J, with 11 bases in the middle. The sequence derives from a female donor with multiple sclerosis, enrolled in a pregnancy study. The chain recombines TRBV2 with TRBJ2-7; D may be TRBD1 (6 bases). The sample was peripheral blood, taken after pregnancy. The CDR3 spells CASSRGTTYEQYF. Written as DNA, the CDR3 is TGTGCCAGCAGCAGGGGCACAACCTACGAGCAGTACTTC.